This T cell receptor beta chain derives from a study of shared clonotypes between healthy human individuals. Findings of the study overall: Owing to a small donor count, the genetic and exposure-history diversity represented was limited.

A few counts support this clone. Antigen: not known. CDR1 is SGDLS, CDR2 YYNGEE, per germline. Trimming stripped 3 bases from V and 3 bases from J, with 10 bases between. The CDR3 contains 13 residues. For sorted subsets, 150 to 200 ng DNA per replicate equaled about 30,000 T cell genomes. Methods used by the authors: ImmunoSEQ supplied junction-only sequences lacking quality scores, so filtering was different. This table comes from immunoSEQ multiplex PCR, and its TCRdb copy is limited to in-frame clones, with some not included. D and trimming come from the DNA, and the V and J calls and clone size come from that table. The sample records over a million clones, roughly 96% being singletons.

Sequenced: naive CD4+ T cells sorted from blood. Indicated subset: CD45RA+ positively selected. The sequence came from a man aged 25 to 45 in good health. The rearrangement uses TRBV9 and TRBJ2-7; D uncertain. The CDR3 DNA follows: TGTGCCAGCAGCGGACGAATAGGCTACGAGCAGTACTTC. This gives the protein CASSGRIGYEQYF.